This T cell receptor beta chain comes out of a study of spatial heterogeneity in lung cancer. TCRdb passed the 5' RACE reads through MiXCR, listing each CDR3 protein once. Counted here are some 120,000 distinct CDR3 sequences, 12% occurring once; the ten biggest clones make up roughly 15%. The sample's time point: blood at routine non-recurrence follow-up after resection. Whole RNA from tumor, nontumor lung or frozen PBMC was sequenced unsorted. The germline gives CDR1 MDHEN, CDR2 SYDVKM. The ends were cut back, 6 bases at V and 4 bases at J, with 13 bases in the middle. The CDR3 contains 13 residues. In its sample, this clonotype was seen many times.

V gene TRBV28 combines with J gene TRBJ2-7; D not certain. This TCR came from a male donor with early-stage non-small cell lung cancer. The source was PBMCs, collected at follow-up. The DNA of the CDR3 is TGTGCCAGCAGAAGGCCCCCGCGATACGAGCAGTACTTC. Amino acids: CASRRPPRYEQYF.